The 23 T cell receptor beta chains in this list originate from one sample, sequenced in a study of blood T cell repertoires in COVID-19. Sequencing used immunoSEQ multiplex PCR; TCRdb keeps in-frame clones, though not all of them. This table holds 150,000 to 200,000 clones, 78% found once. Sequenced sample: peripheral blood. The receptors derive from an elderly woman with acute or convalescent COVID-19.

The gene calls are TRBV6-4 and TRBJ1-6, with 8 bases that match TRBD1. The V segment lost 7 bases and the J segment 7 bases; nucleotides outside the gene matches: 9. CDR1 and CDR2 (germline): MRHNA, SNTAGT. The CDR3 is 15 residues long. This CDR3 is CASKIQQGGNSPLHF. The CDR3 DNA reads TGTGCCAGCAAAATACAACAGGGGGGGAATTCACCCCTCCACTTT.

This rearrangement joins TRBV18 to TRBJ2-7; D call uncertain. In germline, CDR1 is KGHSH, CDR2 LQKENI. This CDR3 spans 15 amino acids. The V end was cut by 1 base, the J end by 2 bases, with 12 bases between. The CDR3: CASSPQTERPYEQYF. The DNA of the CDR3 is TGTGCCAGCTCACCACAGACTGAAAGACCCTACGAGCAGTACTTC.

The chain joins TRBV6-6 to TRBJ1-6, with D uncertain. The CDR3 length is 15 residues. Germline V gives CDR1 MNHNY, CDR2 SVGAGI (reference sequence). V shed 2 bases and J shed 7 bases, with 12 bases lying between them. The CDR3 DNA sequence: TGTGCCAGCAGTTACCGGGGTTTGGGGAATTCACCCCTCCACTTT. It encodes CASSYRGLGNSPLHF.

The V call is TRBV11-2, the J call TRBJ1-6; D unclear. The V end lost 1 base, the J end lost 13 bases, and 14 bases lay between the germline ends. Germline V gene lookup returns CDR1 SGHAT and CDR2 FQNNGV. CDR3 length: 14 amino acids. CDR3 DNA sequence: TGTGCCAGCAGCTTAGTAGCGACTCGAGGGCCCCTCCACTTT. Translated, it gives CASSLVATRGPLHF. Full variable domain (remainder filled in from reference TRBV11-2 and TRBJ1-6): EAGVAQSPRYKIIEKRQSVAFWCNPISGHATLYWYQQILGQGPKLLIQFQNNGVVDDSQLPKDRFSAERLKGVDSTLKIQPAKLEDSAVYLCASSLVATRGPLHFGNGTRLTVT.

The chain couples TRBV30 to TRBJ1-4; no clear D gene. Trimming left V 4 bases short and J 5 bases short, with 11 bases between. The germline V gene encodes CDR1 GTSNPN and CDR2 SVGIG (reference sequence). This CDR3 comprises 13 residues. CDR3 DNA: TGTGCCTGGAAGGCGGGCGGGAATGAAAAACTGTTTTTT. Translating gives CAWKAGGNEKLFF.

This clone was picked up one time. The chain recombines TRBV19 with TRBJ1-1, with D hard to call. This CDR3 comprises 13 residues. Germline V gene sequence: CDR1 LNHDA, CDR2 SQIVND (reference sequence). Trimming took off 0 bases at V and 10 bases at J, with 12 bases between the two ends. The CDR3 nucleotides read TGTGCCAGTAGTATAGATGGAGGGCGTCCAGCTTTCTTT. This encodes CASSIDGGRPAFF.

The rearrangement links TRBV28 to TRBJ1-5, with D perhaps matching TRBD1 (5 bases). This CDR3 is built from 15 residues. Germline CDR1 is MDHEN and CDR2 is SYDVKM. V was cut by 5 bases and J by 7 bases, with 18 bases left in between. The CDR3 protein is CASSHQRGWVQPQHF. For the CDR3, the DNA is TGTGCCAGCAGTCATCAAAGGGGTTGGGTGCAGCCCCAGCATTTT.

This clone was observed a handful of times. The chain links TRBV18 to TRBJ1-3, with TRBD1 matching 7 bases. The junction had 1 base not matched to a gene; V was cut back by 5 bases and J by 0 bases. The CDR3 runs to 14 residues. Germline V gives CDR1 KGHSH, CDR2 LQKENI. The CDR3 nucleotides read TGTGCCAGCTCATGGGACAGCTCTGGAAACACCATATATTTT. Translated, it gives CASSWDSSGNTIYF. Combining the CDR3 with reference TRBV18 and TRBJ1-3 gives the whole variable domain NAGVMQNPRHLVRRRGQEARLRCSPMKGHSHVYWYRQLPEEGLKFMVYLQKENIIDESGMPKERFSAEFPKEGPSILRIQQVVRGDSAAYFCASSWDSSGNTIYFGEGSWLTVV.

The chain combines TRBV3-1 (or the pseudogene TRBV3-2) with TRBJ2-3, with 14 bases fitting TRBD2. The CDR3 is 19 residues long. Germline values: CDR1 LGHDT, CDR2 YNNKEL (reference sequence). J gave up 2 bases and V 0 bases, and 7 bases lay outside the gene matches. The CDR3 DNA reads TGTGCCAGCAGCCAAGAAGGGACTAGCGGGGGTAGGTCCACAGATACGCAGTATTTT. It yields the protein CASSQEGTSGGRSTDTQYF.

The chain links TRBV11-2 to TRBJ1-1, with 7 bases lining up with TRBD1. Germline CDR1 and CDR2: SGHAT and FQNNGV. With 0 bases clipped from V and 4 bases from J, the junction kept 8 bases outside the gene matches. This CDR3 is 16 amino acids long. As DNA, the CDR3 is TGTGCCAGCAGCTTAGAAAAGGGGGCACGTGGCACTGAAGCTTTCTTT. Protein sequence: CASSLEKGARGTEAFF.

CDR3 nucleotide sequence: TGTGCCAGCAGTTTCGAGGCCCTTCGGGGTTCACCCCTCCACTTT. Translating gives CASSFEALRGSPLHF. V usage is TRBV27 and J usage is TRBJ1-6; D is unresolved. V was trimmed by 3 bases and J by 9 bases, leaving 15 bases between them. CDR3 size: 15 residues. CDR1 and CDR2 (germline): MNHEY, SMNVEV (reference sequence).

This clone was seen a handful of times. V and J are TRBV5-6 and TRBJ2-7; no definite D call. The germline gives CDR1 SGHDT, CDR2 YYEEEE. The V end was cut by 5 bases, the J end by 3 bases, with 21 bases between. The CDR3 consists of 16 residues. CDR3: CASSPGLWFQVYEQYF. Here the CDR3 DNA reads TGTGCCAGCAGTCCTGGATTGTGGTTTCAGGTCTACGAGCAGTACTTC.

This rearrangement joins TRBV10-3 to TRBJ2-3; D is uncertain. V was cut by 3 bases and J by 4 bases, with 11 bases left in between. Germline V gene lookup returns CDR1 ENHRY and CDR2 SYGVKD. There are 14 residues in the CDR3. CDR3 sequence reads: CAISDNIVPDTQYF. CDR3 nucleotide sequence: TGTGCCATCAGTGACAATATAGTCCCAGATACGCAGTATTTT.

The chain is built from TRBV6-5 and TRBJ1-1; 7 positions agree with TRBD1. The CDR3 is 15 residues long. Germline lookup yields CDR1 MNHEY and CDR2 SVGAGI. Trimming removed 5 bases from V and 0 bases from J; junction bases left unmatched: 6. CDR3 coding DNA: TGTGCCAGCAGTCGCTCTGGGACAGTGAACACTGAAGCTTTCTTT. It yields the protein CASSRSGTVNTEAFF.

Here the CDR3 reads CASKGPGEKLFF. CDR3 bases: TGTGCCAGCAAAGGGCCGGGGGAAAAACTGTTTTTT. This chain joins TRBV27 and TRBJ1-4; no clear D gene. The V end lost 7 bases, the J end lost 8 bases, and 11 bases lay between the germline ends. In germline, CDR1 is MNHEY, CDR2 SMNVEV (reference sequence). The CDR3 runs 12 residues.

This chain joins TRBV4-1 and TRBJ1-1; D is undetermined. This CDR3 comprises 12 residues. Trimming took off 8 bases at V and 0 bases at J, with 7 bases between the two ends. The germline V gene has CDR1 MGHRA and CDR2 YSYEKL. The CDR3 DNA reads as TGCGCCAGCGGAGAAGTGAACACTGAAGCTTTCTTT. It is translated as CASGEVNTEAFF.

This clone showed up just a few times. This chain uses TRBV28 with TRBJ2-1; a possible D gene is TRBD1 (8 bases). CDR1 MDHEN and CDR2 SYDVKM come from the germline V gene. V lost 6 bases and J lost 6, with 18 bases in between. This CDR3 contains 15 residues. CDR3 in DNA: TGTGCCAGCAGAAGGGGGGGGACAGGTCCCAATGAGCAGTTCTTC. Translating gives CASRRGGTGPNEQFF.

The chain uses TRBV10-3 and TRBJ1-5; 8 bases match TRBD1. The CDR3 is made up of 13 amino acids. Germline V gene lookup returns CDR1 ENHRY and CDR2 SYGVKD. The trim removed 6 bases at V and 5 bases at J, leaving 3 bases unmatched. CDR3 in DNA: TGTGCCATCAGGCAGGGGGCGGATCAGCCCCAGCATTTT. Translating gives CAIRQGADQPQHF.

Regarding this clone: Mismatch with germline at one junction end may stem from a read error. The V and J genes are TRBV28 and TRBJ2-5, with 11 bases identical to TRBD2. Germline V gene lookup returns CDR1 MDHEN and CDR2 SYDVKM. CDR3 length equals 17 residues. The CDR3 spells CASSLFLAGGSEETQYF. DNA of the CDR3: TGTGCCAGCAGCTTATTTCTAGCGGGAGGATCGGAAGAGACCCAGTACTTC.

The V and J genes are TRBV7-6 and TRBJ1-3; weak D call: TRBD1 (6 bases). The length of the CDR3 is 15 residues. The V end lost 3 bases, the J end lost 0 bases, and 9 bases lay between the germline ends. The V gene's germline CDR1 is SGHVS and CDR2 FNYEAQ. The CDR3 loop reads CASSFGGSSGNTIYF. The CDR3 DNA sequence: TGTGCCAGCAGCTTTGGGGGCAGCTCTGGAAACACCATATATTTT.

The chain combines TRBV6-5 with TRBJ1-1; 11 nucleotides align to TRBD1. CDR1 and CDR2 from the germline V gene are MNHEY and SVGAGI. With 2 bases clipped from V and 0 bases from J, the junction kept 2 bases outside the gene matches. The CDR3 contains 16 residues. CDR3 amino acids: CASSYGTGGMNTEAFF. CDR3 nucleotide sequence: TGTGCCAGCAGTTACGGGACAGGGGGGATGAACACTGAAGCTTTCTTT.

The rearrangement uses TRBV29-1 and TRBJ2-1; TRBD1 agrees at 7 bases. The ends lost 4 bases at V and 7 bases at J; junction bases unmatched: 10. Germline-derived CDR1 and CDR2 are SQVTM and ANQGSEA. The CDR3 is 14 amino acids. The CDR3 DNA is TGCAGCGTTGGGACAGGAAGGGCTTTGAATGAGCAGTTCTTC. Translation: CSVGTGRALNEQFF.

The V gene is TRBV18, the J gene TRBJ2-7; 9 nucleotides line up with TRBD1. CDR1 and CDR2 (germline): KGHSH, LQKENI. The CDR3 loop spans 14 amino acids. Losses at the gene ends were 2 bases for V and 7 bases for J; bases not matched to a gene: 6. The CDR3 DNA reads as TGTGCCAGCTCACCAGTGACAGGGGGAAGGGAGCAGTACTTC. This translates into CASSPVTGGREQYF.